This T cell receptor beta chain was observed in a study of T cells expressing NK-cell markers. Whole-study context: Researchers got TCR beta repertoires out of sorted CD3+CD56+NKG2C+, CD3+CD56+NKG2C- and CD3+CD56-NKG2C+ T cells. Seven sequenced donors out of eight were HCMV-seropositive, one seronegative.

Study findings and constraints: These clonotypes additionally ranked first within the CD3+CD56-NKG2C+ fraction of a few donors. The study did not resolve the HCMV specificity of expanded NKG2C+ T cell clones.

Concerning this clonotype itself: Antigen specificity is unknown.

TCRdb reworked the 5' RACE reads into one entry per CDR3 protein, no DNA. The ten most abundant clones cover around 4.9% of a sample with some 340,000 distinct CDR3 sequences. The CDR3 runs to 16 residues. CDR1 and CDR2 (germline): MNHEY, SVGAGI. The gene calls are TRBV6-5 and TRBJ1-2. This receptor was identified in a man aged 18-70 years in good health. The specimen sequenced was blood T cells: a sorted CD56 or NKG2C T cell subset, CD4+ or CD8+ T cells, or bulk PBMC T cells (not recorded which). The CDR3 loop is CASSYGTPQRGYGYTF.